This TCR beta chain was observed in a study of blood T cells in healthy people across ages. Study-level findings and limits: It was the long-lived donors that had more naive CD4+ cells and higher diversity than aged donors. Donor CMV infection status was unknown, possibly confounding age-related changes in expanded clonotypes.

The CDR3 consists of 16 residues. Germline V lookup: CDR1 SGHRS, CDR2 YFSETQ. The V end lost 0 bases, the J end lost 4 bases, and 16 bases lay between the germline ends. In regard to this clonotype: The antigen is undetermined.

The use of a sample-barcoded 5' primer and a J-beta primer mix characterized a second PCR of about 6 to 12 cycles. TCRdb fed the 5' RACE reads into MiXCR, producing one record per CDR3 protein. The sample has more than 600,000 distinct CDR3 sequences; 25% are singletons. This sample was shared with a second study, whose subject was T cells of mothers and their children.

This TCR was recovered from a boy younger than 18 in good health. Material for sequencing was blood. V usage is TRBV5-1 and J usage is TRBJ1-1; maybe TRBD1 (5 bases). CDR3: CASSLGGLLGGTEAFF. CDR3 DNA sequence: TGCGCCAGCAGCTTGGGGGGTCTCCTCGGGGGCACTGAAGCTTTCTTT.